What follows are 25 T cell receptor beta chains derived from one specimen sequenced in a study of control samples from healthy donors and cancer patients. Sequenced by immunoSEQ multiplex PCR; TCRdb stores in-frame clones only, minus some. The sample yields about 120,000 clones, 70% to 90% seen once. Sequenced sample: blood. Receptor source: a man in his fifties in good health.

The V gene is TRBV28, the J gene TRBJ2-6, with D possibly called TRBD1 or TRBD2 (6 bases each). Trimming removed 6 bases at V and 2 bases at J, with 17 bases between. CDR1 is MDHEN and CDR2 is SYDVKM in the germline V gene. CDR3 length equals 17 residues. The CDR3, as DNA: TGTGCCAGCAGGCCTTCTTTAGGGGGGACTGGGGCCAACGTCCTGACTTTC. The encoded protein is CASRPSLGGTGANVLTF.

The chain carries TRBV15 and TRBJ1-5; tentative D call: TRBD1 (6 bases). The V gene's germline CDR1 is LNHNV and CDR2 YYDKDF (reference sequence). V lost 7 bases to trimming and J lost 2 bases, with 15 bases between them. This CDR3 contains 15 residues. As DNA, the CDR3 is TGTGCCACCACTCAGGGGCCCCCGGGCAATCAGCCCCAGCATTTT. Translation: CATTQGPPGNQPQHF.

The chain links TRBV2 to TRBJ1-1; the D is unclear. V was cut by 8 bases and J by 1 base, with 8 bases left in between. Germline V gene sequence: CDR1 SNHLY, CDR2 FYNNEI. CDR3 length: 12 amino acids. The chain's CDR3 is CASLYTNTEAFF. CDR3 nucleotides: TGTGCCAGCCTTTACACGAACACTGAAGCTTTCTTT.

The J gene is TRBJ2-2, the V gene TRBV9; no reliable D call. Per germline, CDR1 SGDLS and CDR2 YYNGEE. With 0 bases removed from V and 5 bases from J, the gap between germline ends came to 5 bases. The CDR3 is 13 residues long. The CDR3 DNA reads as TGTGCCAGCAGCGTAGGGGTAACCGGGGAGCTGTTTTTT. This gives the protein CASSVGVTGELFF.

This chain uses TRBV7-4 with TRBJ1-5; possible D gene TRBD1, 6 bases. Germline V CDR1 and CDR2: SGHVT, SQSDAQ. This CDR3 is built from 14 residues. Trimming removed 5 bases from V and 7 bases from J, with 15 bases in between. CDR3 sequence: CASSPDPGAQPQHF. CDR3 DNA: TGTGCCAGCAGCCCAGACCCGGGGGCCCAGCCCCAGCATTTT.

V gene TRBV18 combines with J gene TRBJ1-4, with TRBD1 matching 9 bases. The CDR3 is 14 amino acids. V lost 8 bases, J lost 8 bases, and 9 bases stayed unmatched. Per germline, CDR1 KGHSH and CDR2 LQKENI. The CDR3 here is CASGNSGQGEKLFF. CDR3 nucleotide sequence: TGTGCCAGCGGGAACTCGGGACAGGGCGAAAAACTGTTTTTT.

J is TRBJ1-2 and V is TRBV23-1; D is ambiguous. TRBV23-1 is an ORF, with its function uncertain. This CDR3 has 15 residues. V was clipped by 0 bases and J by 1 base, with 9 bases between them. The CDR3 is CASSQSLRNNYGYTF. CDR3 bases: TGCGCCAGCAGTCAATCGTTAAGAAATAACTATGGCTACACCTTC.

V is TRBV2 and J is TRBJ1-2; D unresolved. Germline CDR1 and CDR2: SNHLY and FYNNEI. V was shortened by 6 bases and J by 6 bases, with 11 bases between the two germline ends. The CDR3 has 12 amino acids. CDR3 sequence: CASRLSMDGYTF. CDR3 sequence (DNA): TGTGCCAGCAGGCTCAGTATGGATGGCTACACCTTC.

The rearrangement joins TRBV10-2 to TRBJ2-2; tentative D call: TRBD1 (7 bases). Per germline, CDR1 WSHSY and CDR2 SAAADI. V was cut by 6 bases and J by 6 bases, with 11 bases left in between. The CDR3 contains 13 residues. DNA of the CDR3: TGCGCCAGCAGCGACAGGGAGGCCGGGGAGCTGTTTTTT. This codes for CASSDREAGELFF.

V gene TRBV4-3 combines with J gene TRBJ2-3; perhaps TRBD1 as D (6 bases). CDR3 size: 13 residues. Germline loops: CDR1 LGHNA, CDR2 YSLEER. The V and J ends lost 0 bases and 7 bases respectively, with 8 bases between them. The CDR3 bases are TGCGCCAGCAGCCAAGAAGGGGGATATACGCAGTATTTT. Residues: CASSQEGGYTQYF.

V usage is TRBV6-6 and J usage is TRBJ1-1; tentatively, D is TRBD1 (6 bases). The CDR3 contains 14 residues. The germline V and J ends were trimmed by 2 bases and 5 bases, with 12 bases remaining between them. CDR1 is MNHNY, CDR2 SVGAGI, per germline (reference sequence). CDR3 nucleotide sequence: TGTGCCAGCAGTTACCTCGCAGGGGAGACTGAAGCTTTCTTT. Translated, it gives CASSYLAGETEAFF.

The chain has TRBV19 and TRBJ2-5; D is undetermined. This CDR3 comprises 14 residues. Trimming took 4 bases from V and 5 from J, leaving 14 bases between them. The germline V gene has CDR1 LNHDA and CDR2 SQIVND (reference sequence). DNA of the CDR3: TGTGCCAGTAGTAACGTGAACAGTCCTGAGACCCAGTACTTC. Translating gives CASSNVNSPETQYF.

The chain couples TRBV2 to TRBJ1-4, with 9 bases that match TRBD1. CDR1 is SNHLY, CDR2 FYNNEI, per germline. The CDR3 loop spans 15 amino acids. Losses at the gene ends were 5 bases for V and 8 bases for J; bases not matched to a gene: 9. Written as DNA, the CDR3 is TGTGCCAGCAGTTCCCAAGGGACAGGGAGGGAAAAACTGTTTTTT. Protein: CASSSQGTGREKLFF.

The chain couples TRBV10-1 to TRBJ1-5; TRBD1 matches 11 bases. J lost 7 bases, V lost 9 bases, and 8 bases had no gene match. The CDR3 length is 14 residues. The germline CDR1 and CDR2 sequences are WNHNN and SYGVQD (reference sequence). CDR3 sequence: CASEDRGQRQPQHF. The CDR3 DNA sequence: TGCGCCAGTGAGGACAGGGGGCAAAGGCAGCCCCAGCATTTT.

This clone has only one observation. The gene calls are TRBV6-5 and TRBJ1-6; tentative D call: TRBD1 (6 bases). V was clipped by 6 bases and J by 6 bases, with 6 bases between them. The CDR3 runs to 12 residues. The V gene's germline CDR1 is MNHEY and CDR2 SVGAGI. CDR3 protein: CASRQGNSPLHF. Written as DNA, the CDR3 is TGTGCCAGCAGACAGGGTAATTCACCCCTCCACTTT.

This chain's CDR3 is CASSPSGGGREKLFF. In DNA, the CDR3 is TGTGCCAGCTCCCCTTCGGGGGGCGGCAGGGAAAAACTGTTTTTT. The chain couples TRBV18 to TRBJ1-4, with a weak D call TRBD1 (6 bases). The length of the CDR3 is 15 residues. The V gene lost 6 bases and the J gene lost 8 bases, with 19 bases spanning the gap. CDR1 is KGHSH, CDR2 LQKENI, per germline.

The chain carries TRBV9 and TRBJ1-3, with TRBD1 as a possible D gene (5 bases). CDR1 is SGDLS, CDR2 YYNGEE, per germline. V lost 3 bases, J lost 0 bases, and 13 bases lay in between. This CDR3 contains 16 residues. In DNA form, the CDR3 reads TGTGCCAGCAGCGCCCGGGACGGGAGCTCTGGAAACACCATATATTTT. Residues: CASSARDGSSGNTIYF.

The sample holds one count of this clone. The CDR3 reads CATSPGTGGVEKLFF. The CDR3 bases are TGTGCCACCAGTCCCGGGACAGGGGGCGTTGAAAAACTGTTTTTT. The V and J genes are TRBV24-1 and TRBJ1-4, with 12 bases identical to TRBD1. From germline, CDR1 is KGHDR and CDR2 SFDVKD. V dropped 6 bases and J dropped 7; count of bases not matched to a gene: 5. The CDR3 has 15 amino acids.

The chain uses TRBV11-2 and TRBJ2-3; tentatively, D is TRBD1 (6 bases). The CDR3 runs to 14 residues. V lost 4 bases and J lost 6, with 14 bases in between. In germline, CDR1 is SGHAT, CDR2 FQNNGV. Written as DNA, the CDR3 is TGTGCCAGCAGCTCCCGGTACCAGGGGGATACGCAGTATTTT. Translation gives CASSSRYQGDTQYF.

This clone has just a few counts. The chain links TRBV18 to TRBJ1-5, with no clear D. V was clipped by 2 bases and J by 4 bases, with 9 bases between them. Germline loops: CDR1 KGHSH, CDR2 LQKENI. The CDR3 contains 14 residues. The CDR3 region is CASSPNNRNQPQHF. The CDR3 DNA reads TGTGCCAGCTCACCAAACAACAGAAATCAGCCCCAGCATTTT. The full variable domain, its missing parts supplied by reference TRBV18 and TRBJ1-5, is NAGVMQNPRHLVRRRGQEARLRCSPMKGHSHVYWYRQLPEEGLKFMVYLQKENIIDESGMPKERFSAEFPKEGPSILRIQQVVRGDSAAYFCASSPNNRNQPQHFGDGTRLSIL.

The J gene is TRBJ1-1, the V gene TRBV7-6; 8 positions match TRBD1. The CDR3 has 16 amino acids. CDR1 and CDR2 from the germline V gene are SGHVS and FNYEAQ. V was clipped by 7 bases and J by 4 bases; unmatched bases: 14. Here the CDR3 DNA reads TGTGCCAGCACCTGCTTAAATGTCGACAGGGGCACTGAAGCTTTCTTT. It encodes CASTCLNVDRGTEAFF.

This chain connects TRBV6-4 to TRBJ1-5; no reliable D call. Between the trimmed V and J ends, which lost 3 bases and 4 bases, there was a span of 13 bases. The CDR3 consists of 15 residues. Germline V lookup: CDR1 MRHNA, CDR2 SNTAGT. As DNA, the CDR3 is TGTGCCAGCAGTGAAATGGCAGCTGGGAATCAGCCCCAGCATTTT. Protein: CASSEMAAGNQPQHF.

J is TRBJ1-5 and V is TRBV5-1; 7 bases fit TRBD1. CDR3 size: 13 residues. CDR1 and CDR2 from the germline V gene are SGHRS and YFSETQ. The junction had 3 bases not matched to a gene; V was cut back by 0 bases and J by 9 bases. CDR3 loop: CASSLEGGGPQHF. The CDR3 bases are TGCGCCAGCAGCTTGGAAGGGGGCGGGCCCCAGCATTTT.

The genes are TRBV7-2 and TRBJ1-5; no clear D. Looked up from germline, CDR1 is SGHTA and CDR2 is FQGNSA. CDR3 length: 15 amino acids. V lost 1 base and J lost 1, with 8 bases in between. DNA for the CDR3: TGTGCCAGCAGCTTAGTCGGGGAGAGCAATCAGCCCCAGCATTTT. It translates to CASSLVGESNQPQHF.

This chain joins TRBV27 and TRBJ1-3; the D is unclear. The CDR3 length is 15 residues. The germline CDR1 and CDR2 sequences are MNHEY and SMNVEV (reference sequence). V was cut by 3 bases and J by 4 bases, with 13 bases left in between. The CDR3 DNA reads TGTGCCAGCAGTTTTGGTGCCGGGGTCGGAAACACCATATATTTT. It specifies CASSFGAGVGNTIYF.